Below, 20 T cell receptor beta chains from the same sample are listed, as sequenced in a study of shared clonotypes between healthy human individuals (dated by TCRdb to between 2020 and 2021). Library creation used the immunoSEQ multiplex PCR assay. The source is immuneACCESS, and TCRdb retained only in-frame sequences with V and J called. Part of the clones is not carried over; for the studies checked, unresolved V genes explain less than half of this, and the remainder is unexplained. This sample lists over 1.4 million clones; roughly 95% were detected once. Of the sample, more than 0.9% is held by the ten largest clones. The sequenced material came from naive CD4+ T cells sorted from blood. Explained via the paper, the cell subset or site label denotes: CD45RA+ positively selected. These receptors were collected from a man under 40 in good health.

On this clone itself: At one end the junction does not follow the germline gene, possibly because of a read error. The chain is built from TRBV5-5 and TRBJ1-3; D ambiguous. The germline V gene encodes CDR1 SGHKS and CDR2 YYEKEE (reference sequence). CDR3 size: 12 residues. The DNA for the CDR3 is TGTGCCAGCAGCCCCCGATTTCCGTTCGGGAGTTTT. Its translation: CASSPRFPFGSF.

The chain carries TRBV10-1 and TRBJ2-3, with a weak D call TRBD2 (6 bases). The germline V gene encodes CDR1 WNHNN and CDR2 SYGVQD (reference sequence). Trimming took 9 bases from V and 3 from J, leaving 16 bases between them. CDR3 length equals 14 residues. CDR3 DNA: TGCGCCAGTTTCCCGGGACTCGAAACAGATACGCAGTATTTT. Residues: CASFPGLETDTQYF.

The rearrangement uses TRBV5-5 and TRBJ1-1, with 7 bases identical to TRBD1. The junction had 4 bases not matched to a gene; V was cut back by 0 bases and J by 5 bases. CDR3 length: 14 residues. Germline loops: CDR1 SGHKS, CDR2 YYEKEE (reference sequence). This chain's CDR3 is CASSLERGQTEAFF. The CDR3, as DNA: TGTGCCAGCAGCTTGGAGAGGGGGCAAACTGAAGCTTTCTTT.

The rearrangement links TRBV28 to TRBJ1-2; the D is unclear. The germline V gene has CDR1 MDHEN and CDR2 SYDVKM. Trimming shortened V by 10 bases and J by 8 bases, and 8 bases separated the two germline ends. CDR3 length: 9 amino acids. The CDR3 sequence is CATGGGYTF. The CDR3 DNA reads as TGTGCCACCGGTGGGGGCTACACCTTC.

The chain has TRBV2 and TRBJ2-2; 10 bases are a match to TRBD1. Germline CDR1 SNHLY, CDR2 FYNNEI. The V segment lost 7 bases and the J segment 5 bases; nucleotides outside the gene matches: 4. This CDR3 is 14 amino acids long. The CDR3 is CASNRDRGTGELFF. CDR3 DNA sequence: TGTGCCAGCAACCGGGACAGGGGAACCGGGGAGCTGTTTTTT.

The rearrangement uses TRBV21-1 and TRBJ2-2; the DNA was not compared with TRBD1, the D call given in the table. TRBV21-1 is a known pseudogene. The CDR3 length is 18 residues. The CDR3 DNA is TGTGCCAGCAGCAAACTCGTAGGGGGATTGGGAAACACCGGGGAGCTGTTTTTT. This codes for CASSKLVGGLGNTGELFF.

The chain couples TRBV27 to TRBJ2-6; D is unclear. Germline CDR1 reads MNHEY; CDR2 reads SMNVEV (reference sequence). This CDR3 contains 17 residues. V was pared by 2 bases and J by 4 bases, with 15 bases between. The CDR3 nucleotides read TGTGCCAGCAGTTTAAGGCCAGGAGCCCTGGGGGCCAACGTCCTGACTTTC. Its protein is CASSLRPGALGANVLTF.

The CDR3 sequence is CASSETTGGLRAFF. The CDR3 nucleotides read TGTGCCAGCAGTGAAACTACAGGGGGATTACGAGCTTTCTTT. V gene TRBV6-1 combines with J gene TRBJ1-1, with 8 bases aligning to TRBD1. The CDR3 has 14 residues. The germline V gene encodes CDR1 MNHNS and CDR2 SASEGT. Germline trimming cut 2 bases from V and 10 bases from J; bases unmatched to any gene: 9.

This chain joins TRBV28 and TRBJ2-3; D unclear. This CDR3 comprises 15 residues. Trimming left V 4 bases short and J 1 base short, with 12 bases between. Germline CDR1 is MDHEN and CDR2 is SYDVKM. This chain's CDR3 is CASSYVPKGTDTQYF. The CDR3 bases are TGTGCCAGCAGTTATGTCCCCAAGGGCACAGATACGCAGTATTTT.

The chain carries TRBV5-1 and TRBJ2-1, with D maybe TRBD2 (5 bases). The CDR3 has 14 residues. The V and J ends lost 0 bases and 6 bases respectively, with 10 bases between them. CDR1 and CDR2 (germline): SGHRS, YFSETQ. The CDR3 DNA reads as TGCGCCAGCAGCTTGGCTATCGGGGTCAATGAGCAGTTCTTC. Encoded protein: CASSLAIGVNEQFF. Combining the CDR3 with reference TRBV5-1 and TRBJ2-1 gives the whole variable domain KAGVTQTPRYLIKTRGQQVTLSCSPISGHRSVSWYQQTPGQGLQFLFEYFSETQRNKGNFPGRFSGRQFSNSRSEMNVSTLELGDSALYLCASSLAIGVNEQFFGPGTRLTVL.

With respect to this clone: The same CDR3 is also encoded by other DNA sequences in this sample. V and J are TRBV10-1 and TRBJ2-2; no clear D. The CDR3 has 12 residues. Germline V lookup: CDR1 WNHNN, CDR2 SYGVQD (reference sequence). Trimming shortened V by 3 bases and J by 4 bases, and 3 bases separated the two germline ends. The CDR3 bases are TGCGCCAGCAGTGACCGCACCGGGGAGCTGTTTTTT. This gives the protein CASSDRTGELFF.

The J gene is TRBJ2-5, the V gene TRBV5-1; D perhaps matches TRBD2 (5 bases). CDR3 size: 13 residues. In germline, CDR1 is SGHRS, CDR2 YFSETQ. V shed 5 bases and J shed 5 bases, with 13 bases lying between them. CDR3 DNA: TGCGCCAGCAGACCCCTGGGCGGGGAGACCCAGTACTTC. Translation: CASRPLGGETQYF. The full variable domain, in which reference TRBV5-1 and TRBJ2-5 provide the parts outside the CDR3, is KAGVTQTPRYLIKTRGQQVTLSCSPISGHRSVSWYQQTPGQGLQFLFEYFSETQRNKGNFPGRFSGRQFSNSRSEMNVSTLELGDSALYLCASRPLGGETQYFGPGTRLLVL.

V gene TRBV29-1 combines with J gene TRBJ2-1; a possible D gene is TRBD1 (6 bases). CDR1 and CDR2 from the germline V gene are SQVTM and ANQGSEA. The V and J ends lost 7 bases and 9 bases respectively, with 16 bases between them. This CDR3 is 12 amino acids long. In DNA form, the CDR3 reads TGCAGCGCCGGAAGACAGGCGGCTGAGCAGTTCTTC. This codes for CSAGRQAAEQFF.

This clone showed up just once. The J gene is TRBJ2-5, the V gene TRBV5-1, with 10 positions matching TRBD2. V dropped 3 bases and J dropped 2; count of bases not matched to a gene: 13. Per the germline V gene, CDR1 is SGHRS and CDR2 is YFSETQ. The CDR3 extends over 18 amino acids. CDR3 region: CASSSKGNSGGLQETQYF. The CDR3 nucleotides are TGCGCCAGCAGCTCGAAGGGAAATAGCGGGGGGTTACAAGAGACCCAGTACTTC.

The sample holds one count of this clone. The chain couples TRBV5-1 to TRBJ1-1; D uncertain. V dropped 5 bases and J dropped 4 bases, with 12 bases sitting between them. CDR1 SGHRS and CDR2 YFSETQ come from the germline V gene. This CDR3 has 13 amino acids. CDR3 residues: CASSSLQSTEAFF. The CDR3 bases are TGCGCCAGCAGTAGTCTCCAAAGCACTGAAGCTTTCTTT. The full variable domain, in which reference TRBV5-1 and TRBJ1-1 provide the parts outside the CDR3, is KAGVTQTPRYLIKTRGQQVTLSCSPISGHRSVSWYQQTPGQGLQFLFEYFSETQRNKGNFPGRFSGRQFSNSRSEMNVSTLELGDSALYLCASSSLQSTEAFFGQGTRLTVV.

The CDR3 DNA is TGTGCCAGCGGGACGGGAGTCTACGAGCAGTACTTC. Residues: CASGTGVYEQYF. This chain links TRBV2 with TRBJ2-7, with D possibly TRBD2 on 6 matching bases. V was pared by 8 bases and J by 3 bases, with 11 bases between. Germline V gene lookup returns CDR1 SNHLY and CDR2 FYNNEI. This CDR3 is 12 amino acids long.

The J gene is TRBJ2-7, the V gene TRBV10-2; 14 bases fit TRBD2. Germline values: CDR1 WSHSY, CDR2 SAAADI. The CDR3 is made up of 15 amino acids. V lost 7 bases, J lost 7 bases, and 9 bases stayed unmatched. CDR3 nucleotides: TGCGCCAGCACCCCGGGGACTAGCGGGAGTAGGGAGCAGTACTTC. It encodes CASTPGTSGSREQYF.

J is TRBJ2-1 and V is TRBV7-3; TRBD1 aligns across 9 bases. Germline CDR1 reads SGHTA; CDR2 reads FQGTGA. V lost 5 bases to trimming and J lost 4 bases; unmatched junction nucleotides: 9. The CDR3 covers 16 residues. In nucleotides, the CDR3 is TGTGCCAGCAGCCTCTCCGCGGGACAGGGTTACAATGAGCAGTTCTTC. Translation gives CASSLSAGQGYNEQFF.

The V and J genes are TRBV10-3 and TRBJ2-2; 8 bases map to TRBD2. CDR3 length equals 15 residues. V dropped 6 bases and J dropped 2; count of bases not matched to a gene: 5. Germline V gene data show CDR1 as ENHRY and CDR2 as SYGVKD. CDR3 in DNA: TGTGCCATCAGGGAAGCGGGAGCAAACACCGGGGAGCTGTTTTTT. It yields the protein CAIREAGANTGELFF.

This clone was observed a single time. This chain links TRBV9 with TRBJ2-7; 14 bases are shared with TRBD2. The J segment lost 6 bases and the V segment lost 3 bases, leaving 2 bases of the junction unmatched. Germline values: CDR1 SGDLS, CDR2 YYNGEE. The CDR3 spans 14 residues. CDR3 nucleotides: TGTGCCAGCAGCGCGGGACTAGCGGGAGTCGAGCAGTACTTC. Translating gives CASSAGLAGVEQYF.